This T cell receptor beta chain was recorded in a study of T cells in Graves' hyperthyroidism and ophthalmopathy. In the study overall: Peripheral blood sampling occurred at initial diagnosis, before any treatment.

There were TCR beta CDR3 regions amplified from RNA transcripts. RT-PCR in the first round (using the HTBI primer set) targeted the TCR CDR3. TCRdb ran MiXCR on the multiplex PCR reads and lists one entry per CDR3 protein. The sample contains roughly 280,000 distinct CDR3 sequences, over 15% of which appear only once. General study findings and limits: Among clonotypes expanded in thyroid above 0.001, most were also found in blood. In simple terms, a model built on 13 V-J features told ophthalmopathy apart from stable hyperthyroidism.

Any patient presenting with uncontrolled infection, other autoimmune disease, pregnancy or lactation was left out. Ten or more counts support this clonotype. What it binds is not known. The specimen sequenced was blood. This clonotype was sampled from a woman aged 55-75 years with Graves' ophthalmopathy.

The CDR3 nucleotides read TGTGCCAGCAGGGGGGGCAGGCGCGCGAACACCGGGGAGCTGTTTTTT. This encodes CASRGGRRANTGELFF. The gene calls are TRBV11-2 and TRBJ2-2; D could derive from TRBD1 or TRBD2 (6 bases each). The V and J ends lost 6 bases and 0 bases respectively, with 14 bases between them. The CDR3 is 16 residues long. Germline V CDR1 and CDR2: SGHAT, FQNNGV.